This TCR beta chain was sequenced during a study of cytomegalovirus exposure and HLA in healthy donors (dated by TCRdb to 2016 to 2017). Background for the entire study: An earlier analysis of approximately 590 of the donors reported 250 to 300 Gb of sequence data and around 120 million unique TCR beta sequences from about 200 million T cells. Class I and class II HLA loci were covered by the typing at four-digit resolution. Typing coverage varied by locus: about 629-640 donors for A, B, C, DRB1 and DQB1; some 520 for DQA1; about 590 for DPA1; 450 to 480 for DPB1. Four or five DR-DQ haplotypes were handled as single units for association and clustering because linkage in the cohort was strong. An early release covering roughly 640 HLA-typed donors comprised approximately 290 gigabases of sequencing data and around 80 million unique TCR sequences. Every discovery cohort repertoire had been produced on one sequencing platform. The T cell repertoires of several hundred subjects were profiled by immunosequencing and related to cytomegalovirus serostatus. In addition to the first cohort of 500 to 850 subjects, a separate validation cohort of approximately 130 different subjects was used. To decide whether each TCR beta V gene segment behaved as functional or pseudogenic, an earlier analysis of some 600 of the donors relied on high-throughput TCR beta sequencing. The study was designed to test whether signatures of past pathogen exposure could be identified by cataloging public T cell receptors. To predict cytomegalovirus infection status, the study brought together high-throughput TCR immunosequencing, statistical association of individual TCRs with disease status, and machine learning. A later analysis re-examined previously published TCR beta repertoires from just over 650 donors and added high-resolution HLA genotyping to investigate patterns of TCR occurrence. Among the roughly 400 genotyped donors, around 81% belonged to the genetic ancestry cluster associated with self-reported Caucasian donors. Across 300 to 500 genotyped donors of the cohort, an average of roughly 200,000 unique TCR beta nucleotide sequences per donor were sequenced, and around 19% of those sequences were non-productive. A later genetic analysis used genome-wide SNP genotypes for about 60% of the roughly 700 donors, treating that subset as a discovery cohort. Donor age, sex, ethnicity and CMV serostatus were collected together with the repertoire data. Rather than using new phenotypic data, the later analysis identified candidate immune exposures from TCR beta sequences and from how often those sequences occurred across donors.

Results the study describes overall, beyond this receptor: In a later genetic analysis, a missense DCLRE1C variant was associated with V-gene and J-gene trimming of TCR beta chains, and the association was replicated in an independent cohort. In a later genetic analysis, fewer N-insertions in productive TCRs were reported among donors in an Asian-associated ancestry cluster than the roughly 640-donor mean. Only TCR beta chains were sequenced in this cohort, and the absence of alpha or paired-chain data limited detectable features. In a later analysis, HLA-associated TCR beta chains showed more clonal expansion and lower generation probabilities than non-associated chains that were equally common. A total of fewer than 200 TCR beta chains were listed by the study as associated with cytomegalovirus. Cytomegalovirus status was reported to be diagnosed by the classifier with high specificity and sensitivity in both the original and validation cohorts. Broadly in line with IMGT annotations, most TCR beta V segments showed up in productive rearrangements about 87% or about 30% of the time in an earlier analysis of under 700 of the donors. The authors suggested that the approach could potentially be extended to other disease states and immunological phenotypes. Some IMGT-functional V segments, including TRBV6-2 and TRBV6-3, could not be told apart with the 87-base-pair reads, so those segments were excluded. CMV serostatus was the only immune exposure information available for the cohort. A further reported finding was that TCR beta sequences accurately predicted the HLA-A and HLA-B alleles for most subjects in the first cohort. Specific HLA alleles were associated with 16,951 TCR beta sequences at a false discovery rate of 0.05 in a later analysis. A cluster of highly shared sequence variants was judged likely to represent a technical artifact of the sequencing pipeline. A few of the identified cytomegalovirus-associated TCR beta chains were confirmed in vitro to be specific for cytomegalovirus antigens. Presence/absence analyses assumed roughly uniform sequencing depth across donors, an assumption that may not hold. Linkage disequilibrium might explain the correlated functional status among segregating V segments, but an unknown experimental factor could not be excluded. In a later analysis, several top co-occurrence clusters were reported to appear linked to parvovirus B19, influenza, CMV and Epstein-Barr virus. In a later analysis, TCR association rates were found to vary across HLA loci, with the most associated TCRs seen for DRB1 alleles and the fewest for HLA-C alleles. Because counts were too low, some 17 rarely observed V segments, including chromosome 9 orphons, were left out of the earlier analysis of some 640 of the donors. Because HLA typing was unavailable for some donors at each locus, only the typed subset was used in association tests. Most TCR sequences were observed very rarely across donors, whereas some public TCRs were present in many individuals. When HLA alleles, especially DR and DQ, strongly co-occurred, attributing TCR associations to individual alleles was difficult. Most CMV-associated TCR beta chains appeared to be HLA-restricted in a later analysis, and the HLA associations seemed to be driven largely by CMV exposure.

Libraries were prepared through the immunoSEQ multiplex PCR assay. For the multiplex PCR, a mixture combining 60 forward primers for TCR Vbeta segments and 13 reverse primers for TCR Jbeta segments was used. The CDR3 region of rearranged TCR beta genes was amplified from genomic DNA with a multiplex PCR assay. Amplified TCR beta libraries were sequenced as 87-base-pair reads on the Illumina HiSeq System. As for how the authors treated the data: A later analysis tallied 80 million to 95 million unique TCR beta chains across the 650 to 750 repertoires, and roughly 11 million of those chains were shared by two or more donors. Raw reads were error-corrected and collapsed into unique sequences by a nearest-neighbor algorithm in which closely related sequences were merged to remove PCR and sequencing errors. V, D and J gene segments were assigned by aligning CDR3 sequences to IMGT reference sequences. Each retained sequence needed at least a six-nucleotide match to both a V gene segment and a J gene segment. A rearrangement was called productive if the CDR3 had no stop codons and remained in frame with V and J, and every other rearrangement was called non-productive. Following IMGT convention, CDR3 was defined as the stretch from the second conserved V-encoded cysteine up to the conserved J-encoded phenylalanine. In an earlier analysis of 500 to 650 of the donors, sequences lacking an unambiguous match to a single V gene segment were excluded. An earlier analysis of about 590 of the donors classified V segments as functional when productive rearrangements were above 56.7% and as segregating when the standard deviation between donors was above 5%. A statistical classification framework was developed to diagnose cytomegalovirus status using the catalog of TCR beta chain sequences. V and J gene assignment, in a later analysis, came from comparing TCR nucleotide sequences with IMGT/GENE-DB human TR gene sequences. A later analysis assigned CDR3 sequences and most-parsimonious VDJ recombination scenarios with the TCRdist pipeline. In a later analysis, every TCR beta chain was defined by the combination of its CDR3 amino acid sequence and its V-gene family, and reads without a unique V-gene family were dropped. As a way to deal with suspected cross-contamination and a sequencing artifact, a later analysis dropped nearly 600 nucleotide sequences that were highly shared and had low generation probability. A later analysis calculated a clonal expansion index for each public chain from normalized within-repertoire ranks of inferred template counts. In a later analysis, generation probabilities were computed using a VDJ recombination model fitted to out-of-frame rearrangements, and the results were checked against IGoR. A later analysis scored TCR-TCR, TCR-HLA and TCR-CMV co-occurrence with hypergeometric tests, applying a repertoire-size bias correction to TCR pairs. A later analysis estimated false discovery rates by permuting HLA or CMV assignments 20 times. A later analysis grouped co-occurring TCRs with DBSCAN, adding TCRdist sequence similarity when clustering within HLA-allele-positive subsets. Repertoires with fewer than 30,000 or more than 120,000 public chains were left out of co-occurrence clustering, as were about 5 repertoires with anomalous nucleotide sharing. Held by TCRdb, this immuneACCESS table contains in-frame sequences only and omits some clones. Under half of the omission traces to an unresolved V gene where checked; the cause of the rest is unknown. V, J and clone size were drawn from that table, and D and trimming were deduced from the DNA. For this sample the table gives fewer than 250,000 clones, of which roughly four fifths were detected only once. The ten largest clones capture more than 1.5% of the sample.

Comments on this clone: Its antigen is not yet known. Nothing much larger sits one base from this clone, and base qualities are not available.

There are 13 amino acids in the CDR3, from cysteine to phenylalanine inclusive. Just CDR3 DNA is preserved here, 39 bases in frame from base 1. V is clipped by 0 bases and J by 7 bases, and the sequence between their germline boundaries is 10 bases long. As encoded in the germline V gene, CDR1 is SGDLS while CDR2 is YYNGEE. The cohort comprised around 690 healthy bone marrow donors. At the time of sampling, every cohort member was nominally healthy, though immune exposures that went unrecorded were likely present. The donor was CMV seronegative and belonged to the group of 380 or so seronegative cohort members. Every donor gave a peripheral blood sample, and the peripheral blood mononuclear cells from that sample were used for TCR beta sequencing. Genomic DNA extraction from the blood cell samples was performed with the Qiagen DNeasy Blood Extraction Kit.

This receptor was taken from a man aged 18 to 29 in good health and CMV-seronegative. The chain was built from TRBV9 and TRBJ1-1, with no D gene named confidently. Sequencing was carried out using PBMCs. The CDR3 protein: CASSVGAQSEAFF. The base sequence is TGTGCCAGCAGCGTAGGGGCACAGAGTGAAGCTTTCTTT.